The source of this T cell receptor beta chain is a study of cytomegalovirus exposure and HLA in healthy donors. Study background: Findings of an earlier analysis included more than 90 million unique TCR beta sequences from roughly 200 million T cells.

PCR primers comprised 60 Vbeta and 13 Jbeta primers. TCRdb keeps only in-frame clones here, not all; method: immunoSEQ multiplex PCR. The sample carries more than 90,000 clones, around four fifths recorded once. CDR3 size: 15 residues. Trimming took off 3 bases at V and 1 base at J, with 10 bases between the two ends. Germline CDR1 SNHLY, CDR2 FYNNEI. This clonotype was obtained from a man aged 35 to 55 in good health and CMV-seropositive. This chain connects TRBV2 to TRBJ2-1; D remains unclear. Sample: PBMCs. Here the CDR3 DNA reads TGTGCCAGCAGTGATGAGGTTAGATCCTACAATGAGCAGTTCTTC. As protein: CASSDEVRSYNEQFF.